This T cell receptor beta chain was obtained from a study of CD8 T cells in Susac syndrome. The RNA input was about 0.5 to 1 ug, and it was reverse transcribed with random hexamers. From the immunoSEQ multiplex PCR reads, TCRdb called clonotypes with MiXCR, one entry per CDR3 protein. The sample contains around 150,000 distinct CDR3 sequences, about 95% of which appear only once. Germline loops: CDR1 LNHDA, CDR2 SQIVND (reference sequence). This CDR3 is built from 16 residues. V gave up 3 bases and J gave up 3 bases, with 17 bases separating them. This clonotype was obtained from a human donor with Susac syndrome. The chain joins TRBV19 to TRBJ2-5; TRBD1 is a possible D gene (6 bases). The sample was CD4+ T cells from PBMCs. CDR3 loop: CASSILQGQEKETQYF. The CDR3 bases are TGTGCCAGTAGTATTCTACAGGGACAAGAGAAAGAGACCCAGTACTTC.